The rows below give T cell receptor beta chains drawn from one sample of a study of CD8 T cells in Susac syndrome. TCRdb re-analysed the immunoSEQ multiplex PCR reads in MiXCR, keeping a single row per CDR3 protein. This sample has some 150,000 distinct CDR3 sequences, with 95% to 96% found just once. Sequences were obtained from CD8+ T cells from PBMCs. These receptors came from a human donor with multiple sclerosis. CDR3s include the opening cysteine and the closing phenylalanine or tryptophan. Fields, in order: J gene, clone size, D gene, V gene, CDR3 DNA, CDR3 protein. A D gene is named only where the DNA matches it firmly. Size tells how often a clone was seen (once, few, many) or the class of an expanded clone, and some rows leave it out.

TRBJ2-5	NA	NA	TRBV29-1	TGCAGCGTCCGACATCAAGAGACCCAGTACTTC	CSVRHQETQYF
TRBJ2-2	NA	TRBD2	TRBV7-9	TGTGCCAGCAGCTCAACTTCGGGGAGGGCCGGGGAGCTGTTTTTT	CASSSTSGRAGELFF
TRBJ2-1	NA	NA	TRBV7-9	TGTGCCAGCAGCTTTAGCGGTGTCGCCTACAATGAGCAGTTCTTC	CASSFSGVAYNEQFF
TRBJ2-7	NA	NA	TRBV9	TGTGCCAGCAGCGCCGGGACCCGGAGCGAGCAGTACTTC	CASSAGTRSEQYF
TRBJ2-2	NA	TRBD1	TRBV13	TGTGCCAGCCTCGACACAGGGGGGAACACCGGGGAGCTGTTTTTT	CASLDTGGNTGELFF
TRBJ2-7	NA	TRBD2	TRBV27	TGTGCCAGCAGTTGGGGGGGTTACGAGCAGTACTTC	CASSWGGYEQYF
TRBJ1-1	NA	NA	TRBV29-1	TGCAGCTCGGGGGACAACAGGGCCACTGAAGCTTTCTTT	CSSGDNRATEAFF
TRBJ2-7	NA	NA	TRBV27	TGTGCCAGCAGTTTATCATGGGGTGGGGTTACCTACGAGCAGTACTTC	CASSLSWGGVTYEQYF
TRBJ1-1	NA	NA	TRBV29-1	TGCAGCGTTGATGAGGGGGAAGCTTTCTTT	CSVDEGEAFF
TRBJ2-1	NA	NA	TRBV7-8	TGTGCCAGCAGCTTAGATGCAGGGGGGGGCAATGAGCAGTTCTTC	CASSLDAGGGNEQFF
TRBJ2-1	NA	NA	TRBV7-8	TGTGCCAGCAACATGGGGGATGGGACATTCTCCTACAATGAGCAGTTCTTC	CASNMGDGTFSYNEQFF
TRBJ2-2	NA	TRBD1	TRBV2	TGTGCCAGCAGTGAAGCGGGGACAGGGAAGGGCACCGGGGAGCTGTTTTTT	CASSEAGTGKGTGELFF
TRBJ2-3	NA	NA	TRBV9	TGTGCCAGCAGCGTAGTGTCAGGTGGGACAGATACGCAGTATTTT	CASSVVSGGTDTQYF
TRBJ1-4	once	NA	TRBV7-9	TGTGCCAGCAGCCAACGCCGAGAGGGTATTAATGAAAAACTGTTTTTT	CASSQRREGINEKLFF
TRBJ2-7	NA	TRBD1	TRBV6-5	TGTGCCAGCAGTTACTTAGGGACAGCCTCCTACGAGCAGTACTTC	CASSYLGTASYEQYF
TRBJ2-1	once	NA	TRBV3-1	TGTGCCAGCAGCCATGCAACAGGGTTGGATTCGAATGAGCAGTTCTTC	CASSHATGLDSNEQFF
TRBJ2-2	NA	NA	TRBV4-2	TGTGCCAGCAGCCAAGCATGGACGGACGTCACCGGGGAGCTGTTTTTT	CASSQAWTDVTGELFF
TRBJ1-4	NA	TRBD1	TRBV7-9	TGTGCCAGCAGCACCGGGACAGATGAAAAACTGTTTTTT	CASSTGTDEKLFF
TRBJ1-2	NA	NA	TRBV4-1	TGCGCCAGCAGCGACTACGAGAGCTATGGCTACACCTTC	CASSDYESYGYTF
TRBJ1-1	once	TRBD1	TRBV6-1	TGTGCCAGCAGTGAGGGGACAGGGACAGATGAAGCTTTCTTT	CASSEGTGTDEAFF
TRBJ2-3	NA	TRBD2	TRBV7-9	TGTGCCAGCAGCTCGACTAGCGGGGGGGCTACAGATACGCAGTATTTT	CASSSTSGGATDTQYF
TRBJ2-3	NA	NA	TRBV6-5	TGTGCCAGCATCTTGGGAGATACGCAGTATTTT	CASILGDTQYF
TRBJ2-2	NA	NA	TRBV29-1	TGCAGCGTTCGCACGAACACCGGGGAGCTGTTTTTT	CSVRTNTGELFF
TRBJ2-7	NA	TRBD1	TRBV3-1	TGTGCCAGCAGCCCGAACTCCGGGACAGACTCCTACGAGCAGTACTTC	CASSPNSGTDSYEQYF
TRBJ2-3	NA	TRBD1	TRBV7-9	TGTGCCAGCAGCCAAAGGGGGCTCACAGATACGCAGTATTTT	CASSQRGLTDTQYF
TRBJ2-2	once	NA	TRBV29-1	TGCAGCGTTGAGGGGACACCGACCGGGGAGCTGTTTTTT	CSVEGTPTGELFF
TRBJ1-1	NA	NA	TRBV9	TGTGCCAGCAGCGCCTGGGGCCGACTGAACACTGAAGCTTTCTTT	CASSAWGRLNTEAFF
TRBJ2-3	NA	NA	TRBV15	TGTGCCACCAGCAGAGCCTCAGGGTCCCGCACAGATACGCAGTATTTT	CATSRASGSRTDTQYF
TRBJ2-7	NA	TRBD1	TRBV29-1	TGCAGCGTTGAGGGCGCGTCGGGGACAGGGGACTACGAGCAGTACTTC	CSVEGASGTGDYEQYF
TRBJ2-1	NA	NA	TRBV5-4	TGTGCCAGCAGCTTGGAGCTCTCCTACAATGAGCAGTTCTTC	CASSLELSYNEQFF
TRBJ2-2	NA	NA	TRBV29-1	TGCAGCGTTAGCCCGGGCTCAAGCACCGGGGAGCTGTTTTTT	CSVSPGSSTGELFF
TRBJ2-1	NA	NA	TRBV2	TGTGCCAACCTACGGGGGACTGAGCAGTTCTTC	CANLRGTEQFF
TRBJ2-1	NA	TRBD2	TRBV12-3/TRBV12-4	TGTGCCAGCAGTTTCAGCGGGGGGGACATCAATGAGCAGTTCTTC	CASSFSGGDINEQFF
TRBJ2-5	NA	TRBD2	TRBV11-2	TGTGCCACGGGCGGGGGTCAAGAGACCCAGTACTTC	CATGGGQETQYF
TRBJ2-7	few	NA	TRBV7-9	TGTGCCAGCAGCTCCCAGCTGGGGAACGAGCAGTACTTC	CASSSQLGNEQYF
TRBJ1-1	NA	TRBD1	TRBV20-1	TGCAGTGCTAAGATACAGGGGATAGCTTTCTTT	CSAKIQGIAFF
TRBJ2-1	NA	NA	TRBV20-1	TGCAGTGCTAGAGATCCCGGCCAGAGCCCCCCCGATGAGCAGTTCTTC	CSARDPGQSPPDEQFF
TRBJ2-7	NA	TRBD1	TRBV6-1	TGTGCCAGCAGTGTGGGACAGGGTGGCTACGAGCAGTACTTC	CASSVGQGGYEQYF
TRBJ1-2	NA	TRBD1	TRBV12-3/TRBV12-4	TGTGCCAGCAGTCCCTCGGGACAGGGCCGACGGGGAGGCACCTTC	CASSPSGQGRRGGTF
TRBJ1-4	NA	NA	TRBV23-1	TGCGCCAGCCTAGAGGGGTTTAATGAAAAACTGTTTTTT	CASLEGFNEKLFF
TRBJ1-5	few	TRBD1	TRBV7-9	TGTGCCAGCAGCCCCGGAGGGGGCAGCAATCAGCCCCAGCATTTT	CASSPGGGSNQPQHF
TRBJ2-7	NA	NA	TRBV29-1	TGCAGCGTTGACGGCGGGGCACAATCCTACGAGCAGTACTTC	CSVDGGAQSYEQYF
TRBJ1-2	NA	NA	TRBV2	TGTGCCAGCAGTGAAGGAGATGGGGCGCGGGGCTACACCTTC	CASSEGDGARGYTF
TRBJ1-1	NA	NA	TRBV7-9	TGTGCCAGCAGGTCCGGAATGAACACTGAAGCTTTCTTT	CASRSGMNTEAFF
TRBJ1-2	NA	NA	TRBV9	TGTGCCAGCAGCGCGGGACGGAACTATGGCTACACCTTC	CASSAGRNYGYTF
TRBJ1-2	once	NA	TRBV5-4	TGTGCCAGCAGCTTATTCTCGCCCCGCACATTTGGCTACACCTTC	CASSLFSPRTFGYTF
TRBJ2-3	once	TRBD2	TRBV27	TGTGCCAGCACCAGTTTGGGGGGGGGACGGAGCCAGGGTACGCAGTATTTT	CASTSLGGGRSQGTQYF
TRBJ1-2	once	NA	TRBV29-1	TGCAGCGTTGAACGGGGGGCGACTAACTATGGCTACACCTTC	CSVERGATNYGYTF
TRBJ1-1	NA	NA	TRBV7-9	TGTGCCAGCAGCTTACCCTTGAACACTGAAGCCTTCTTT	CASSLPLNTEAFF
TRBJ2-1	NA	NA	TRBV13	TGTGCCAGCAGGGCTGTGCGGGGCAATGAGCAGTTCTTC	CASRAVRGNEQFF
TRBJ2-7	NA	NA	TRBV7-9	TGTGCCAGCATCGACCTCCAGGGAATTTCCCTCTACGAGCAGTACTTC	CASIDLQGISLYEQYF
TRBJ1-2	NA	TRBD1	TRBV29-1	TGCAGCGTTGAAAGGGACAGTGGCTACACCTTC	CSVERDSGYTF
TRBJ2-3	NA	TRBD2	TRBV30	TGTGCCTGGAGGGGACTAGCGGGCTACCGCACAGATACGCAGTATTTT	CAWRGLAGYRTDTQYF
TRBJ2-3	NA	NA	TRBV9	TGTGCCAGCAGCGGGACAGATATCAGCACAGATACGCAGTATTTT	CASSGTDISTDTQYF
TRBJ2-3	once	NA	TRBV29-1	TGCAGCGTTGAAACGACACCGGCCCACCACGCGACTACCACAGATACGCAGTATTTT	CSVETTPAHHATTTDTQYF
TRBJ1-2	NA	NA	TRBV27	TGTGCCAGCAGTTTATCGGGTCCCACAGGGTTCTACACCTTC	CASSLSGPTGFYTF
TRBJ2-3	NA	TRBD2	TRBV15	TGTGCCACCAAAGGGACTAGCGGGGGGGACACAGATACGCAGTATTTT	CATKGTSGGDTDTQYF
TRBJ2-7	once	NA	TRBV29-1	TGCAGCGTTGAAGAACCTCAGACCTACGAGCAGTACTTC	CSVEEPQTYEQYF
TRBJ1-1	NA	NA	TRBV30	TGTGCCTGGAGTGTAGGAGTCGGCCCCCTGGCCTTT	CAWSVGVGPLAF